Presented here are 19 T cell receptor beta chains from one specimen sequenced in a study of T-cell memory formation after mild COVID-19. One entry per CDR3 protein, called by TCRdb with MiXCR from the 5' RACE reads. The table lists some 440,000 distinct CDR3 sequences, approximately 25% of them singletons, with roughly an eighth in the top ten. The specimen was PBMCs or a T cell subset sorted from them (not recorded which). The receptors were sampled from an adult woman who had mild COVID-19 (a few samples of this study predate the infection). Cell type and time point are not known.

Here the CDR3 DNA reads TGCGCCAGCAGCCACCCTACGGGGGGGGCCTCTTCCGCAGATACGCAGTATTTT. Translated: CASSHPTGGASSADTQYF. The V and J genes are TRBV4-1 and TRBJ2-3, with TRBD2 identical over 8 bases. Germline-derived CDR1 and CDR2 are MGHRA and YSYEKL. After removal of 3 bases from V and 4 bases from J, the junction contained 15 bases not matched to a gene. The CDR3 length is 18 residues.

The chain couples TRBV28 to TRBJ1-3; possibly TRBD1 for D (6 bases). CDR1 and CDR2 (germline): MDHEN, SYDVKM. Trimming shortened V by 5 bases and J by 0 bases, and 17 bases separated the two germline ends. The CDR3 is 17 residues long. CDR3 coding DNA: TGTGCCAGCAGTCCCCCCCCAGGGGCCAGCTCTGGAAACACCATATATTTT. The encoded protein is CASSPPPGASSGNTIYF.

This clonotype was seen once. This chain connects TRBV20-1 to TRBJ2-7, with TRBD2 matching 11 bases. This CDR3 has 15 residues. Unmatched junction bases numbered 7, after V lost 3 bases and J lost 3 bases. The germline CDR1 and CDR2 sequences are DFQATT and SNEGSKA (reference sequence). CDR3 sequence: CSASHSGRGDYEQYF. The CDR3 DNA reads TGCAGTGCTAGCCATAGCGGGAGGGGGGACTACGAGCAGTACTTC.

This clonotype was detected a few times. V gene TRBV6-6 combines with J gene TRBJ2-2, with D perhaps matching TRBD1 (6 bases). Germline V CDR1 and CDR2: MNHNY, SVGAGI (reference sequence). The CDR3 is made up of 15 amino acids. V was clipped by 4 bases and J by 5 bases, with 14 bases between them. CDR3 in amino acids: CASSWTEPRTGELFF. For the CDR3, the DNA is TGTGCCAGCAGTTGGACAGAACCTAGGACCGGGGAGCTGTTTTTT.

This clonotype was seen only a few times. The chain joins TRBV5-1 to TRBJ2-1; D call uncertain. The CDR3 runs 14 residues. Trimming left V 0 bases short and J 3 bases short, with 7 bases between. The V gene's germline CDR1 is SGHRS and CDR2 YFSETQ. The DNA for the CDR3 is TGCGCCAGCAGCTTGGAGTGGGTCTACAATGAGCAGTTCTTC. Amino acid sequence: CASSLEWVYNEQFF.

This clonotype has more than one count but fewer than ten. The V gene is TRBV6-5, the J gene TRBJ2-2, with D maybe TRBD2 (5 bases). This CDR3 comprises 17 residues. V was cut by 0 bases and J by 4 bases, with 15 bases left in between. Germline values: CDR1 MNHEY, CDR2 SVGAGI. CDR3: CASSYSGGSLATGELFF. CDR3 DNA: TGTGCCAGCAGTTACTCGGGTGGGAGCCTGGCCACCGGGGAGCTGTTTTTT.

The chain uses TRBV12-5 and TRBJ1-1, with 7 bases matching TRBD1. Germline assignment: CDR1 LGHNT and CDR2 FRNRAP. CDR3 length: 15 amino acids. V shed 4 bases, J shed 5 bases, and the junction held 10 bases outside the gene matches. CDR3 in DNA: TGTGCTAGTGGTTCCCCTCGGAAGGGGGCGACTGAAGCTTTCTTT. Its protein product is CASGSPRKGATEAFF.

The chain carries TRBV4-1 and TRBJ2-3, with 10 bases identical to TRBD2. V dropped 0 bases and J dropped 0; count of bases not matched to a gene: 9. The germline V gene has CDR1 MGHRA and CDR2 YSYEKL. The CDR3 is 19 residues long. The DNA of the CDR3 is TGCGCCAGCAGCCAAGATTGGATAGCGGGGGGCCCGAGCACAGATACGCAGTATTTT. This gives the protein CASSQDWIAGGPSTDTQYF.

The chain links TRBV12-3 or TRBV12-4 to TRBJ1-1, with a tentative D call TRBD1 (6 bases). Trimming stripped 2 bases from V and 11 bases from J, with 9 bases between. The CDR3 is made up of 11 amino acids. In DNA, the CDR3 is TGTGCCAGCAGTTTATACAGGGCGGCTTTCTTT. Protein: CASSLYRAAFF.

This chain uses TRBV13 with TRBJ2-7; the match to TRBD2 covers 7 bases. CDR3 size: 14 residues. Germline V gene lookup returns CDR1 PRHDT and CDR2 FYEKMQ (reference sequence). The V gene end was trimmed by 5 bases and the J gene end by 1 base; junction bases not matched to a gene: 5. The CDR3 sequence: CASSPWGGSYEQYF. In DNA form, the CDR3 reads TGTGCCAGCAGCCCCTGGGGGGGTTCCTACGAGCAGTACTTC.

This chain connects TRBV29-1 to TRBJ2-3, with D uncertain. The CDR3 totals 13 residues. Germline assignment: CDR1 SQVTM and CDR2 ANQGSEA. The V end lost 1 base, the J end lost 6 bases, and 11 bases lay between the germline ends. CDR3 amino acids: CSVEVKNRDTQYF. CDR3 sequence (DNA): TGCAGCGTTGAAGTGAAGAATCGGGATACGCAGTATTTT.

This chain uses TRBV7-9 with TRBJ1-1; weak D call: TRBD1 (6 bases). The germline CDR1 and CDR2 sequences are SEHNR and FQNEAQ (reference sequence). With 4 bases removed from V and 3 bases from J, the gap between germline ends came to 12 bases. CDR3 length equals 14 residues. The chain's CDR3 is CASSSRQEDTEAFF. For the CDR3, the DNA is TGTGCCAGCAGCTCCCGACAGGAGGACACTGAAGCTTTCTTT.

This clonotype was seen a few times. The rearrangement joins TRBV7-9 to TRBJ1-3, with D maybe TRBD1 (5 bases). The CDR3 runs to 15 residues. Germline assignment: CDR1 SEHNR and CDR2 FQNEAQ (reference sequence). The V end lost 3 bases, the J end lost 3 bases, and 12 bases lay between the germline ends. For the CDR3, the DNA is TGTGCCAGCAGCTTGTCCGAGGGGATTGGAAACACCATATATTTT. This translates into CASSLSEGIGNTIYF.

This clonotype appeared a few times. The rearrangement joins TRBV13 to TRBJ1-1; D gene uncertain. Germline lookup yields CDR1 PRHDT and CDR2 FYEKMQ (reference sequence). The length of the CDR3 is 12 residues. The V end lost 5 bases, the J end lost 8 bases, and 12 bases lay between the germline ends. The CDR3 region is CASSPRRSEAFF. In nucleotides, the CDR3 is TGTGCCAGCAGCCCCCGGCGGTCCGAAGCTTTCTTT.

The CDR3 sequence: CAWGKPEAFF. For the CDR3, the DNA is TGTGCCTGGGGGAAGCCTGAAGCTTTCTTT. J is TRBJ1-1 and V is TRBV30; no reliable D call. Germline assignment: CDR1 GTSNPN and CDR2 SVGIG (reference sequence). The CDR3 length is 10 residues. Trimming shortened V by 5 bases and J by 6 bases, and 7 bases separated the two germline ends. Full variable domain (missing parts from reference TRBV30 and TRBJ1-1): SQTIHQWPATLVQPVGSPLSLECTVEGTSNPNLYWYRQAAGRGLQLLFYSVGIGQISSEVPQNLSASRPQDRQFILSSKKLLLSDSGFYLCAWGKPEAFFGQGTRLTVV.

This clonotype turned up a few times. The rearrangement uses TRBV7-9 and TRBJ1-5; no clear D gene. Germline CDR1 SEHNR, CDR2 FQNEAQ (reference sequence). This CDR3 has 13 amino acids. Between the trimmed V and J ends, which lost 2 bases and 3 bases, there was a span of 5 bases. This CDR3 is CASSLTFNQPQHF. DNA of the CDR3: TGTGCCAGCAGCTTAACCTTCAATCAGCCCCAGCATTTT.

The chain joins TRBV24-1 to TRBJ2-5; TRBD2 matches 8 bases. V was pared by 4 bases and J by 1 base, with 7 bases of the junction left unmatched. Germline assignment: CDR1 KGHDR and CDR2 SFDVKD. The CDR3 runs 16 residues. CDR3 in amino acids: CATSESSSGTQETQYF. CDR3 in DNA: TGTGCCACCAGTGAGTCGAGTAGCGGGACCCAAGAGACCCAGTACTTC.

This clonotype was detected only a few times. The chain is built from TRBV19 and TRBJ1-5; D call uncertain. Per germline, CDR1 LNHDA and CDR2 SQIVND (reference sequence). The CDR3 consists of 14 residues. Trimming took off 5 bases at V and 2 bases at J, with 10 bases between the two ends. This CDR3 is CASSRINGNQPQHF. For the CDR3, the DNA is TGTGCCAGTAGTCGGATAAACGGCAATCAGCCCCAGCATTTT.

This clonotype came up many times. The gene calls are TRBV7-9 and TRBJ1-5, with 7 bases that match TRBD1. V trimming: 5 bases; J trimming: 3 bases; junction bases outside the gene matches: 4. Germline assignment: CDR1 SEHNR and CDR2 FQNEAQ (reference sequence). The CDR3 length is 14 residues. CDR3 residues: CASSRDSNNQPQHF. The CDR3 DNA sequence: TGTGCCAGCAGCCGGGACAGTAACAATCAGCCCCAGCATTTT. Full variable domain (remainder filled in from reference TRBV7-9 and TRBJ1-5): DTGVSQNPRHKITKRGQNVTFRCDPISEHNRLYWYRQTLGQGPEFLTYFQNEAQLEKSRLLSDRFSAERPKGSFSTLEIQRTEQGDSAMYLCASSRDSNNQPQHFGDGTRLSIL.